Listed below are T cell receptor beta chains from one sample, sequenced in a study of cytomegalovirus exposure and HLA in healthy donors. Measured with immunoSEQ multiplex PCR; TCRdb has only the in-frame clones, and not every one. The repertoire consists of about 120,000 clones, with approximately 75% occurring once and the leading ten covering about 1.8%. Material for sequencing was PBMCs. Source of these receptors: a middle-aged man in good health and CMV-seronegative. Both conserved end residues are part of each CDR3. The order of the fields is V gene, clone size, J gene, D gene, CDR3 protein, CDR3 DNA. D genes are given only for firm matches. Clone size is shown for a subset of rows, as once, few, many or a class of expanded clone.

v_call: TRBV18; clone_size: .; j_call: TRBJ2-2; d_call: .; cdr3_aa: CASSPRTLDNTGELFF; cdr3_nt: TGTGCCAGCTCACCCCGGACACTGGATAACACCGGGGAGCTGTTTTTT
v_call: TRBV4-2; clone_size: .; j_call: TRBJ2-1; d_call: TRBD2; cdr3_aa: CASTQRGGSSYNEQFF; cdr3_nt: TGTGCCAGCACCCAAAGGGGCGGGAGCTCCTACAATGAGCAGTTCTTC
v_call: TRBV28; clone_size: .; j_call: TRBJ1-1; d_call: .; cdr3_aa: CATAGPVNTEAFF; cdr3_nt: TGTGCTACTGCCGGTCCGGTGAACACTGAAGCTTTCTTT
v_call: TRBV29-1; clone_size: .; j_call: TRBJ1-2; d_call: TRBD1; cdr3_aa: CSVDRGDDGYTF; cdr3_nt: TGCAGCGTTGACAGGGGGGACGATGGCTACACCTTC
v_call: TRBV13; clone_size: .; j_call: TRBJ1-3; d_call: .; cdr3_aa: CASSPTGAGGNTIYF; cdr3_nt: TGTGCCAGCAGCCCTACAGGAGCTGGCGGAAACACCATATATTTT
v_call: TRBV9; clone_size: .; j_call: TRBJ1-6; d_call: .; cdr3_aa: CASSVVSGQYSPLHF; cdr3_nt: TGTGCCAGCAGCGTAGTTTCAGGACAGTATTCACCCCTCCACTTT
v_call: TRBV19; clone_size: .; j_call: TRBJ2-3; d_call: TRBD2; cdr3_aa: CASSTSGRPQTDTQYF; cdr3_nt: TGTGCCAGTAGTACGAGCGGGAGACCCCAGACAGATACGCAGTATTTT
v_call: TRBV30; clone_size: few; j_call: TRBJ1-6; d_call: .; cdr3_aa: CAWSPVVSYNSPLHF; cdr3_nt: TGTGCCTGGAGTCCGGTGGTGTCCTATAATTCACCCCTCCACTTT
v_call: TRBV7-2; clone_size: .; j_call: TRBJ1-1; d_call: .; cdr3_aa: CASSSQSNTEAFF; cdr3_nt: TGTGCCAGCAGCTCGCAGTCGAACACTGAAGCTTTCTTT
v_call: TRBV25-1; clone_size: .; j_call: TRBJ1-2; d_call: .; cdr3_aa: CASSEYFAGGVYGYTF; cdr3_nt: TGTGCCAGCAGTGAATATTTTGCTGGAGGGGTCTATGGCTACACCTTC
v_call: TRBV7-2; clone_size: .; j_call: TRBJ1-6; d_call: .; cdr3_aa: CASSLVHRNSPLHF; cdr3_nt: TGTGCCAGCAGCTTAGTTCACAGGAATTCACCCCTCCACTTT
v_call: TRBV15; clone_size: .; j_call: TRBJ2-7; d_call: TRBD2; cdr3_aa: CATSRDRETSGGMSYEQYF; cdr3_nt: TGTGCCACCAGCAGAGATCGAGAGACTAGCGGGGGTATGTCCTACGAGCAGTACTTC
v_call: TRBV4-1; clone_size: .; j_call: TRBJ1-2; d_call: TRBD1; cdr3_aa: CASSHTPGQANYGYTF; cdr3_nt: TGCGCCAGCAGCCACACACCGGGACAGGCGAACTATGGCTACACCTTC
v_call: TRBV28; clone_size: .; j_call: TRBJ2-5; d_call: .; cdr3_aa: CGGGQGAQETQYF; cdr3_nt: TGTGGGGGGGGGCAGGGGGCTCAAGAGACCCAGTACTTC
v_call: TRBV5-4; clone_size: .; j_call: TRBJ2-7; d_call: .; cdr3_aa: CASSLVPDYEQYF; cdr3_nt: TGTGCCAGCAGCTTGGTTCCGGACTACGAGCAGTACTTC
v_call: TRBV12-5; clone_size: .; j_call: TRBJ1-4; d_call: .; cdr3_aa: CASGRDWGGRLFF; cdr3_nt: TGTGCTAGTGGGCGGGACTGGGGCGGTAGACTGTTTTTT
v_call: TRBV19; clone_size: .; j_call: TRBJ2-2; d_call: .; cdr3_aa: CASSIVDSLTGELFF; cdr3_nt: TGTGCCAGTAGTATTGTGGACAGCCTGACTGGGGAGCTGTTTTTT
v_call: TRBV28; clone_size: .; j_call: TRBJ2-7; d_call: TRBD2; cdr3_aa: CASSPPGTSGYEQYF; cdr3_nt: TGTGCCAGCAGTCCCCCGGGGACTAGCGGCTACGAGCAGTACTTC
v_call: TRBV6-1; clone_size: .; j_call: TRBJ1-2; d_call: .; cdr3_aa: CASSDPGGLQGYTF; cdr3_nt: TGTGCCAGCAGTGACCCGGGGGGTCTACAAGGCTACACCTTC
v_call: TRBV27; clone_size: .; j_call: TRBJ2-4; d_call: .; cdr3_aa: CASSLSVVNSQYF; cdr3_nt: TGTGCCAGCAGTTTATCCGTCGTTAACAGTCAGTACTTC
v_call: TRBV7-3; clone_size: .; j_call: TRBJ1-4; d_call: .; cdr3_aa: CASSFRPGEKLFF; cdr3_nt: TGTGCCAGCAGCTTTCGTCCAGGTGAAAAACTGTTTTTT
v_call: TRBV7-8; clone_size: once; j_call: TRBJ1-2; d_call: TRBD1; cdr3_aa: CASRSPGQGDSFFDYGYTF; cdr3_nt: TGTGCCAGCAGATCACCGGGACAGGGGGATTCGTTCTTCGACTATGGCTACACCTTC
v_call: TRBV5-6; clone_size: .; j_call: TRBJ1-2; d_call: TRBD1; cdr3_aa: CASSLEGGAGYTF; cdr3_nt: TGTGCCAGCAGCTTGGAAGGGGGCGCGGGCTACACCTTC
v_call: TRBV5-1; clone_size: .; j_call: TRBJ2-2; d_call: .; cdr3_aa: CASSFRSGGNTGELFF; cdr3_nt: TGCGCCAGCAGCTTCCGTTCCGGGGGGAACACCGGGGAGCTGTTTTTT
v_call: TRBV11-2; clone_size: .; j_call: TRBJ1-1; d_call: .; cdr3_aa: CASSLDQGVAAFF; cdr3_nt: TGTGCCAGCAGCTTAGACCAAGGAGTTGCAGCTTTCTTT
v_call: TRBV6-5; clone_size: once; j_call: TRBJ2-7; d_call: TRBD1; cdr3_aa: CASSWTGTGTEQYF; cdr3_nt: TGTGCCAGCAGTTGGACCGGGACAGGGACCGAGCAGTACTTC
v_call: TRBV5-1; clone_size: .; j_call: TRBJ2-5; d_call: .; cdr3_aa: CASSPGRGRETQYF; cdr3_nt: TGCGCCAGCAGCCCAGGTAGGGGCCGGGAGACCCAGTACTTC
v_call: TRBV30; clone_size: .; j_call: TRBJ1-5; d_call: .; cdr3_aa: CAWSAEGDQPQHF; cdr3_nt: TGTGCCTGGAGTGCAGAGGGGGATCAGCCCCAGCATTTT
v_call: TRBV5-1; clone_size: .; j_call: TRBJ2-5; d_call: TRBD1; cdr3_aa: CASSLGTGRDETQYF; cdr3_nt: TGCGCCAGCAGCTTAGGGACAGGGAGGGACGAGACCCAGTACTTC
v_call: TRBV4-1; clone_size: few; j_call: TRBJ2-5; d_call: TRBD2; cdr3_aa: CASSHIAGGNQETQYF; cdr3_nt: TGCGCCAGCAGCCACATAGCGGGAGGGAATCAAGAGACCCAGTACTTC
v_call: TRBV11-1; clone_size: .; j_call: TRBJ1-5; d_call: .; cdr3_aa: CASSPGYNQPQHF; cdr3_nt: TGTGCCAGCAGCCCAGGATACAATCAGCCCCAGCATTTT
v_call: TRBV7-2; clone_size: once; j_call: TRBJ2-1; d_call: .; cdr3_aa: CASSLARANEQFF; cdr3_nt: TGTGCCAGCAGCTTAGCGAGGGCCAATGAGCAGTTCTTC
v_call: TRBV30; clone_size: .; j_call: TRBJ2-3; d_call: .; cdr3_aa: CAWSLGGDTQYF; cdr3_nt: TGTGCCTGGAGCTTAGGGGGAGATACGCAGTATTTT
v_call: TRBV4-1; clone_size: .; j_call: TRBJ1-6; d_call: TRBD1; cdr3_aa: CASSSGQGLGGTLHF; cdr3_nt: TGCGCCAGCAGCTCGGGACAGGGCCTCGGTGGAACCCTCCACTTT
v_call: TRBV4-3; clone_size: .; j_call: TRBJ2-1; d_call: TRBD1; cdr3_aa: CASSQRVQGANEQFF; cdr3_nt: TGCGCCAGCAGCCAGAGAGTCCAGGGGGCTAATGAGCAGTTCTTC